This TCR beta chain emerged from a study of blood T cell repertoires in COVID-19. In the study overall: Samples of COVID-19 (acute and convalescent) were obtained from the United States, Italy and Spain. From T cells, B-cell-depleted T cells, or PBMCs came the material, which was cDNA or gDNA.

Per the study methods: Nucleated cell counts were estimated from reference gene primer amplification. Data came from immunoSEQ multiplex PCR; TCRdb stores just in-frame clones and leaves some out. V, J and clone size reflect that table, while D and trimming were determined from the DNA. This sample has 200,000 to 250,000 clones, with almost 85% found just once. Trimming at V came to 3 bases and at J to 0 bases, leaving 2 bases not matched to a gene. The CDR3 covers 15 residues. Germline V gives CDR1 SGHRS, CDR2 YFSETQ. This sequence originates from a woman aged 80 or older with acute or convalescent COVID-19. Sequences were obtained from peripheral blood. The chain combines TRBV5-1 with TRBJ2-2, with 7 bases fitting TRBD1. CDR3 in DNA: TGCGCCAGCAGCTCGGGACAGACGAACACCGGGGAGCTGTTTTTT. This sequence encodes CASSSGQTNTGELFF. The full variable domain, with the rest looked up from reference TRBV5-1 and TRBJ2-2, is KAGVTQTPRYLIKTRGQQVTLSCSPISGHRSVSWYQQTPGQGLQFLFEYFSETQRNKGNFPGRFSGRQFSNSRSEMNVSTLELGDSALYLCASSSGQTNTGELFFGEGSRLTVL.